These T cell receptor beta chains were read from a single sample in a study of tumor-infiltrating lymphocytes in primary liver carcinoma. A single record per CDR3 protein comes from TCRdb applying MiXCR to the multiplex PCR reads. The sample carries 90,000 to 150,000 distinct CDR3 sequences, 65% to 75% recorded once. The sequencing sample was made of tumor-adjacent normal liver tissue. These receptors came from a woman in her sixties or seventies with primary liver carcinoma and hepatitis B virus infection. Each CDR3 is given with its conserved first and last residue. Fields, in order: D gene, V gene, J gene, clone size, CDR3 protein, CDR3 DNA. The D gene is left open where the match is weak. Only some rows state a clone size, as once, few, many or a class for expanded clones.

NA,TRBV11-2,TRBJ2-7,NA,CVNSQLRVAGEQYF,TGTGTCAACAGCCAGCTGAGGGTGGCGGGCGAGCAGTACTTC
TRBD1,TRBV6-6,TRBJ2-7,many,CASSQGQGIAPNSYEQYF,TGTGCCAGCAGCCAAGGACAGGGAATCGCGCCAAACTCCTACGAGCAGTACTTC
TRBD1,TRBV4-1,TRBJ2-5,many,CASSQPQGDWETQYF,TGCGCCAGCAGCCAACCGCAGGGGGATTGGGAGACCCAGTACTTC
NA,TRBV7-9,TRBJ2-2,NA,CASSIGNTGELFF,TGTGCCAGCAGCATAGGGAACACCGGGGAGCTGTTTTTT
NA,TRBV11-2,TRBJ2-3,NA,CASSTGQGSGSDMLYF,TGTGCCAGCAGCACAGGACAAGGTAGTGGTTCAGATATGCTGTATTTT
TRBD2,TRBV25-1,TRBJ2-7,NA,CASSELQGASGRSLNEQYF,TGTGCCAGCAGTGAACTCCAGGGGGCTAGCGGGAGAAGTCTCAATGAGCAGTACTTC
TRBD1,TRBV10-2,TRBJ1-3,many,CASSPDRGGSGNTIYF,TGCGCCAGCAGCCCTGACAGGGGGGGATCTGGAAACACCATATATTTT
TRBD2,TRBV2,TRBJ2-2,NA,CASSEFRGGRGTGELFF,TGTGCCAGCAGTGAATTTCGGGGAGGGAGGGGCACCGGGGAGCTGTTTTTT
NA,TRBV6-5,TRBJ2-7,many,CASRLTGSYEQYF,TGTGCCAGCAGGCTGACAGGTTCCTACGAGCAGTACTTC
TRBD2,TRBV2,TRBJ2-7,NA,CASGTSGLNEQYF,TGTGCCAGCGGGACTAGCGGGCTTAACGAGCAGTACTTC
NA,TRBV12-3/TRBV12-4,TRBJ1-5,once,CASSPTGLTQPQHF,TGTGCCAGCAGCCCAACAGGGCTTACTCAGCCCCAGCATTTT
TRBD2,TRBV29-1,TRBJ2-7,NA,CNVAPTSDRYEQYF,TGCAACGTTGCTCCGACTAGCGACCGCTACGAGCAGTACTTT
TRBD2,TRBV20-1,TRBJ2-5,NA,CSARPAGVGETQYF,TGCAGTGCCCGGCCAGCGGGAGTCGGTGAGACCCAGTACTTC
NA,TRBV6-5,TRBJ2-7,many,CASSYRFTGSYEQYF,TGTGCCAGCAGTTACAGGTTTACGGGTTCCTACGAGCAGTACTTC
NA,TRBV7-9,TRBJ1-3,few,CASSLRVTRGPTGPSSGNTIYF,TGTGCCAGCAGCTTACGGGTCACCCGGGGGCCGACAGGCCCCAGCTCTGGAAACACCATATATTTT
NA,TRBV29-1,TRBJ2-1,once,CSVEDQGRRTSNEQFF,TGCAGCGTTGAAGATCAGGGACGGAGGACCAGCAATGAGCAGTTCTTC
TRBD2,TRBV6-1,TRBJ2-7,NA,CASSQREVYEQYF,TGCGCCAGCAGCCAGCGGGAGGTGTACGAGCAGTACTTC
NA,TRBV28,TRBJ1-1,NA,CASSSCRVEALF,TGTGCCAGCAGTTCTTGCAGGGTTGAAGCTCTCTTT
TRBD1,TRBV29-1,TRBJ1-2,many,CSVEERTGNYGYTF,TGCAGCGTTGAAGAACGGACAGGGAACTATGGCTACACCTTC
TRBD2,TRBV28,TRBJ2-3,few,CASSLGRGGLRTDTQYF,TGTGCCAGCAGTTTGGGTCGGGGGGGGCTCCGCACAGATACGCAGTATTTT
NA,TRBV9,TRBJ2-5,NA,CASSARTGETQYF,TGTGCCAGCAGCGCGCGGACCGGAGAGACCCAGTACTTC
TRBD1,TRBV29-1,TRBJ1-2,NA,CSVAVSGTGFYGYAF,TGCAGCGTTGCCGTCTCAGGGACAGGATTTTATGGCTACGCCTTC
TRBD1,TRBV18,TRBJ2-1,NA,CASKTGQYNEQFF,TGTGCCAGCAAGACAGGGCAATACAATGAGCAGTTCTTC
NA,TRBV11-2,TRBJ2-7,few,CASSLTDGAYEQYF,TGTGCCAGCAGCTTAACCGACGGAGCCTACGAGCAGTACTTC
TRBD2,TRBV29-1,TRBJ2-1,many,CSVGFSGRANEQFF,TGCAGCGTTGGGTTTAGCGGGAGGGCAAATGAGCAGTTCTTC
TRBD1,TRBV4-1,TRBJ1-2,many,CASSQEGTGGFLHGYTF,TGCGCCAGCAGCCAAGAGGGGACAGGGGGATTCCTTCATGGCTACACCTTC
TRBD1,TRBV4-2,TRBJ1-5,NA,CARSQDGQGNQPQHF,TGTGCCAGGAGCCAAGATGGACAGGGGAATCAGCCCCAGCATTTT
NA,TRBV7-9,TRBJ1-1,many,CASSQTRATEAFF,TGTGCCAGCAGCCAAACCAGGGCAACTGAAGCTTTCTTT
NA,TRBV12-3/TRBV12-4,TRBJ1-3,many,CASSLRGARNTIYF,TGTGCCAGCAGTTTACGAGGTGCTCGAAACACCATATATTTT
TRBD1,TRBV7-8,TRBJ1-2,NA,CASSLAQAGGFYAYTF,TGTGCCAGCAGCTTAGCTCAGGCAGGGGGCTTTTACGCCTACACCTTC
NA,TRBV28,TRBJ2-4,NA,CASSLFGSKNIQHF,TGTGCAAGCAGTTTGTTTGGGTCCAAAAACATTCAGCACTTC
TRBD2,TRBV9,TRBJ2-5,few,CASSGTSGSETQYF,TGTGCCAGCAGCGGGACTAGCGGGTCAGAGACCCAGTACTTC
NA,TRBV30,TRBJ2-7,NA,CAWEPPPALQHEQYF,TGTGCCTGGGAACCCCCGCCAGCACTTCAACACGAGCAGTACTTC
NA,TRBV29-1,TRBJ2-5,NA,CSASGGPHDTQYF,TGCAGCGCTTCTGGGGGCCCCCATGATACCCAGTACTTC
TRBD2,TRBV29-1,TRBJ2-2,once,CNAELAGHANTGELFF,TGCAACGCAGAACTAGCGGGACACGCGAACACAGGGGAGCTGTTTTTT
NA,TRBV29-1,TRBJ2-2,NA,CSAERSEKTGELFF,TGCAGCGCCGAACGAAGTGAGAAGACCGGGGAGCTGTTTTTT
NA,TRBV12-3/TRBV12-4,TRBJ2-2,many,CASSLGHSTGELFF,TGTGCCAGCAGTTTAGGGCACTCCACCGGGGAGCTGTTTTTT
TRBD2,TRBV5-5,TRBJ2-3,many,CASSLARAGETPQYF,TGTGCCAGCAGCTTGGCGAGAGCGGGAGAGACCCCGCAGTATTTT
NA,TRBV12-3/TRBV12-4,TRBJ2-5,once,CASSSMGGRETQYF,TGTGCCAGCAGTTCGATGGGGGGCAGGGAGACCCAGTACTTC
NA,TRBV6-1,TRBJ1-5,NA,CASNKGDLSNQPRHF,TGTGCCAGCAATAAAGGGGACCTAAGCAATCAGCCCCGGCATTTT
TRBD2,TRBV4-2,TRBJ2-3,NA,CTSSQGIAGWNTQYF,TGTACCAGCAGCCAAGGAATAGCGGGATGGAATACGCAGTATTTT
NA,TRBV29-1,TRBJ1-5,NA,CSVASGVGSNHPQHF,TGCAGCGTGGCCTCAGGGGTAGGTAGCAATCACCCCCAGCATTTT
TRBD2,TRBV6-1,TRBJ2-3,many,CASSLERETDTQYF,TGTGCCAGCAGCCTGGAGCGGGAGACAGATACGCAGTATTTT
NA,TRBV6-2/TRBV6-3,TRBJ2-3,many,CASPSAGCTDTQYF,TGTGCCAGCCCGTCGGCGGGCTGCACAGATACGCAGTATTTT